The source of this T cell receptor (beta chain) is a study of shared clonotypes between healthy human individuals (dated by TCRdb to 2020 to 2021). Concerning the study at large: The cohort comprised a couple of women and three men aged 18 to 49 years. For each donor, CD4 naive and CD4 memory were each given three plates, CD8 naive was given two plates, and CD8 memory was given one plate. To estimate repertoire size and how much clonotypes are shared between individuals, the study performed deep sequencing of blood TCR repertoires from roughly five healthy adults. To increase sequencing depth and limit assay-specific biases, TCR repertoire library preparation and sequencing were carried out by different laboratories using diverse techniques. Each donor's leukapheresis produced roughly between roughly 0.85 and 9.5 billion PBMCs.

Deletion took 2 bases off V and 2 bases off J, with a span of 17 bases between the germline ends. Its CDR3 holds 17 amino acids, cysteine through phenylalanine. Only CDR3 DNA is held: 51 bases, read in frame from base 1. The germline V gene encodes CDR1 MNHEY and CDR2 SMNVEV (reference sequence). CD8 naive samples were CD45RO-negative cells positively selected for CCR7, giving a CD45RA+CCR7+ population that excluded TemRA cells. Donors were healthy HIV-negative adults with no recently reported acute infections or vaccinations. Every donor was a Caucasian adult residing in Nashville, Tennessee, USA. After blood collection by leukapheresis, PBMCs were isolated using Ficoll-Histopaque density gradient centrifugation and then cryopreserved in the vapor phase of liquid nitrogen. Purity and quantity of every magnetically sorted T cell population were checked by analytical flow cytometry. Each sorted fraction had its genomic DNA isolated and then quantified by UV absorbance on a Nanodrop 2000c.

Overall study results and their limits: Naive subsets generally had larger estimated clonotype richness than memory subsets did. Even with the large sequencing depth, rarefaction of the sorted-subset datasets indicated that sequencing was incomplete. The genetic and exposure-history diversity represented was limited by the small number of donors. Pairwise subsampling indicated that sequencing depth was expected to affect the degree of clonotype sharing among donors. Sampling was restricted to blood, and TCR repertoires in tissue are likely to differ from TCR repertoires in blood. Compared with non-shared clonotypes, the clonotypes found in all four sorted-subset donors had higher generation probabilities. Across four donors, approximately 4.9% of naive CD4, 3% to 3.5% of naive CD8, under 2.5% of memory CD4, and 0.4% of memory CD8 clonotypes were shared.

Of note for this clone: Its antigen is currently not known. No base quality information exists; no much larger clone differs at one position.

TCR CDR3 regions were amplified from genomic DNA by multiplex PCR using the deep immunoSEQ assay. For each cell subset, the extracted genomic DNA was distributed evenly across all wells of several immunoSEQ 96-well plates, and each plate served as one replicate. For sorted subsets, 200 ng of genomic DNA, equivalent to around 31,000 T cell genomes, went into each replicate PCR. The purified libraries were quantified using a Qubit 3.0 fluorometer, sized with a Bioanalyzer 2100, and then quantified again using the KAPA Library Quantification kit. Each immunoSEQ 96-well plate was sequenced on its own single-read 150-cycle Illumina NextSeq 550 flow cell. In the authors' own workflow: Because the immunoSEQ output held only junctional sequences and lacked quality scores, the filtering could not match the filtering applied to full-length reads. To assign V/J genes and CDR3, sequences were annotated against IMGT germline references using PyIR, a Python wrapper for IgBLAST v1.9. Reads were filtered out if the reads had weak V/J assignments (E-value above 1e-6), no CDR3, stop codons, out-of-frame junctions, or ambiguous translated residues. A V3J clonotype was defined by an identical inferred V gene, J gene, and CDR3 amino acid sequence. To compute the percentage overlap between repertoires, the number of shared unique clonotypes was divided by the size of the smaller repertoire. RTK rarefaction, the Chao1 estimator, and Recon v2.1 estimates of unobserved clonotypes were used to assess repertoire richness. Generation probabilities were computed with OLGA for all TCRbeta clonotypes obtained by the gDNA method from a few donors. TCRdb mirrors the immuneACCESS table, restricted to in-frame sequences. Some clones are absent from its copies; in checked studies, under half trace to an unresolved V gene, and the reason for the others is unknown. That table furnishes V, J and clone size, whereas the DNA furnished D and trimming. In all, the sample holds roughly 2,000,000 clones, and approximately 94% of those were seen once. The biggest ten clones account for approximately 1% of the sample.

This clonotype was sampled from a man younger than 35 in good health. The V and J genes are TRBV27 and TRBJ2-3; TRBD2 is possibly the D segment (5 matching bases). The material sequenced was naive CD8+ T cells sorted from blood. Explained via the paper, the cell subset or site label denotes: CD45RA+CCR7+. The nucleotide sequence is TGTGCCAGCAGTTTACTTCCGAGGGCGGGCCCCACAGATACGCAGTATTTT. Its amino acids are CASSLLPRAGPTDTQYF.